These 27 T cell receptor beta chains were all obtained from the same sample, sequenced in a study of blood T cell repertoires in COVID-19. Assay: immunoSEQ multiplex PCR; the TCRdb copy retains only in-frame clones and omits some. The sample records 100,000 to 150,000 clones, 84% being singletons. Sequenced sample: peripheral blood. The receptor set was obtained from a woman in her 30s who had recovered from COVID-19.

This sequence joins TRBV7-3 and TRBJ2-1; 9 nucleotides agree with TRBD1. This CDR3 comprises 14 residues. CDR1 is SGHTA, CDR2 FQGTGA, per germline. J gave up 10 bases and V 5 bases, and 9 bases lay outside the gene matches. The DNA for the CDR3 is TGTGCCAGCAGCGCCGGGACAGGGCTGTCCGAGCAGTTCTTC. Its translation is CASSAGTGLSEQFF. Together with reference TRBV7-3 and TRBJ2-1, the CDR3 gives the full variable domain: GAGVSQTPSNKVTEKGKYVELRCDPISGHTALYWYRQSLGQGPEFLIYFQGTGAADDSGLPNDRFFAVRPEGSVSTLKIQRTERGDSAVYLCASSAGTGLSEQFFGPGTRLTVL.

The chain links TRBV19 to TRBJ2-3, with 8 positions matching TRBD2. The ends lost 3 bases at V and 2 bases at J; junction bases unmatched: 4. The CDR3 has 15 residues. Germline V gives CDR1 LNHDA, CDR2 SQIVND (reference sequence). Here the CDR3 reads CASSIERGHTDTQYF. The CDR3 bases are TGTGCCAGTAGTATCGAGCGGGGGCACACAGATACGCAGTATTTT.

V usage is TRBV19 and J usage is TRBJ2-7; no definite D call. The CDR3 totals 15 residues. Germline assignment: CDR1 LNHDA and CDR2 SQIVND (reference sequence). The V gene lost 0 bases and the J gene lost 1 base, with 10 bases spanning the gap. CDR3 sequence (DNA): TGTGCCAGTAGTATAGATGGGTCAGGTTCCTACGAGCAGTACTTC. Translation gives CASSIDGSGSYEQYF.

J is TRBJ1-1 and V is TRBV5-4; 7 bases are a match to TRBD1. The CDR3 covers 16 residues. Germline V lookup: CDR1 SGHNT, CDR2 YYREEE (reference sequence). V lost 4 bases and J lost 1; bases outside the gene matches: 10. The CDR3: CASSPSATGPNTEAFF. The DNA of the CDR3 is TGTGCCAGCAGCCCTTCAGCGACAGGGCCGAACACTGAAGCTTTCTTT.

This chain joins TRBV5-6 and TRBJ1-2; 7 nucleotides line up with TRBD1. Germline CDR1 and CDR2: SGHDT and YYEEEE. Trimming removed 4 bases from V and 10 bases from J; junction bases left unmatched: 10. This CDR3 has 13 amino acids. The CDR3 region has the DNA TGTGCCAGCAGCCGCGACAGGGCTCTTGACTACACCTTC. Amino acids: CASSRDRALDYTF.

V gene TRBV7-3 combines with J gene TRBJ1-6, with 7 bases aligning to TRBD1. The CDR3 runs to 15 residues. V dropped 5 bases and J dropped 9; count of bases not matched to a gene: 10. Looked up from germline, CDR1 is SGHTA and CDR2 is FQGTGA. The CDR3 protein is CASSRGDSEGSPLHF. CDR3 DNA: TGTGCCAGCAGCCGTGGGGACAGCGAGGGTTCACCCCTCCACTTT.

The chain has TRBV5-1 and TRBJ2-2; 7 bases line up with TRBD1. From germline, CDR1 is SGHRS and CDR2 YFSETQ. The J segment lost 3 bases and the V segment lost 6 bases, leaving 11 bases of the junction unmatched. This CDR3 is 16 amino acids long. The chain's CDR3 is CASTLGQGVDTGELFF. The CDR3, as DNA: TGCGCCAGCACCCTAGGGCAGGGGGTGGACACCGGGGAGCTGTTTTTT.

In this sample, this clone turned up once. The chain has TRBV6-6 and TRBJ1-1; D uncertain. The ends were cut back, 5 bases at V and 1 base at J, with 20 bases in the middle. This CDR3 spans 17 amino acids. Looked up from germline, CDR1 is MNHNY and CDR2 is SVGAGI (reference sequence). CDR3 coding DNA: TGTGCCAGCAGTCCCTCGCGGGCCCCAAGGAAGAACACTGAAGCTTTCTTT. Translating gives CASSPSRAPRKNTEAFF.

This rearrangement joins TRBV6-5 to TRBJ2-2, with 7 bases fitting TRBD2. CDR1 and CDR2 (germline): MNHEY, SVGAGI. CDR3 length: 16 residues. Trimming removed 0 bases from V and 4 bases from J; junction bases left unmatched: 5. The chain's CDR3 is CASSYSREYGTGELFF. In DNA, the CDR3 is TGTGCCAGCAGTTACTCGCGGGAGTACGGCACCGGGGAGCTGTTTTTT.

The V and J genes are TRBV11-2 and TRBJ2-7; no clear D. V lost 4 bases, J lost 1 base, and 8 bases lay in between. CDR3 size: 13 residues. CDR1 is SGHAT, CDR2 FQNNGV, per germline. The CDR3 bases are TGTGCCAGCAGCTCACAGAATTCCTACGAGCAGTACTTC. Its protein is CASSSQNSYEQYF. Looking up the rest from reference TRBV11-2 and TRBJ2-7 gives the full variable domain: EAGVAQSPRYKIIEKRQSVAFWCNPISGHATLYWYQQILGQGPKLLIQFQNNGVVDDSQLPKDRFSAERLKGVDSTLKIQPAKLEDSAVYLCASSSQNSYEQYFGPGTRLTVT.

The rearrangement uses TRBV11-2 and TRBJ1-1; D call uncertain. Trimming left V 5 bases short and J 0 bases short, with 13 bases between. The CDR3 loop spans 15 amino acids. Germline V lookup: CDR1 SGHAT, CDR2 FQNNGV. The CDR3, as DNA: TGTGCCAGCAGCGCAGGCTCCCTTATGAACACTGAAGCTTTCTTT. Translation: CASSAGSLMNTEAFF.

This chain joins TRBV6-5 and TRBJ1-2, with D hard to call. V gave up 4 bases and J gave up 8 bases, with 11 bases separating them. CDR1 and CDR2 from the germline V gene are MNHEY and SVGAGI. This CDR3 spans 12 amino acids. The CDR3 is CASSSLRYGYTF. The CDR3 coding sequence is TGTGCCAGCAGTTCCTTGCGCTACGGCTACACCTTC.

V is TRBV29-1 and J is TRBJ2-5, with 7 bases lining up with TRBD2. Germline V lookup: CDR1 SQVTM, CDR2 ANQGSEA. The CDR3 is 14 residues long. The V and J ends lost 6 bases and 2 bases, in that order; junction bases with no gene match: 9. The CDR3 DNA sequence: TGCAGCGTAGGCCTGGTCGGGGGGCAAGAGACCCAGTACTTC. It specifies CSVGLVGGQETQYF.

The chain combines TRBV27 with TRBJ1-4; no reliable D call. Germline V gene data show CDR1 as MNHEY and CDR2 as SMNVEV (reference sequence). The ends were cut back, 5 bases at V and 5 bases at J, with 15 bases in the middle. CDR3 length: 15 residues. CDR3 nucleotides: TGTGCCAGCAGTCCCTCGGCAGGCAAGAATGAAAAACTGTTTTTT. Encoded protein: CASSPSAGKNEKLFF.

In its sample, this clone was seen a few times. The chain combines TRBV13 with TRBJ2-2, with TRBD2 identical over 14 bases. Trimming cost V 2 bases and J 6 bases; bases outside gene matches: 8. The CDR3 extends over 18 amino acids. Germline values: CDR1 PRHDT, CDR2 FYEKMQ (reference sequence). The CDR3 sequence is CASSLLGLAGGPAGELFF. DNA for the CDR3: TGTGCCAGCAGCTTACTAGGACTAGCGGGGGGCCCAGCCGGGGAGCTGTTTTTT.

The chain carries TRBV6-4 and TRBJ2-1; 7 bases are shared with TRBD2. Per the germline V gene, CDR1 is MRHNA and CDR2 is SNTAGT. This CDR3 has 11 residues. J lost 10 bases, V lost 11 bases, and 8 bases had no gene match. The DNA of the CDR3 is TGTGCCGGGGGGGATCGGGACGAGCAGTTCTTC. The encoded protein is CAGGDRDEQFF.

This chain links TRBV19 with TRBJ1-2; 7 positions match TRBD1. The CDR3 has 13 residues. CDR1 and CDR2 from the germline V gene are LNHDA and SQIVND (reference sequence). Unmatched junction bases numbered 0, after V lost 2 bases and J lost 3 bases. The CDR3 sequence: CASSIQGDYGYTF. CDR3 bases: TGTGCCAGTAGTATACAGGGGGACTATGGCTACACCTTC.

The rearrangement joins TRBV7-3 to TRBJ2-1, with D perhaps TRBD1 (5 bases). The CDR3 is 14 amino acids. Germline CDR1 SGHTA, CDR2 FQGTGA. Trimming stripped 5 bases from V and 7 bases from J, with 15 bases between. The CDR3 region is CASSPTPGLNEQFF. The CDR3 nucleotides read TGTGCCAGCAGCCCCACCCCAGGGCTGAATGAGCAGTTCTTC. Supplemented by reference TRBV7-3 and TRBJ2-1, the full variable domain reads GAGVSQTPSNKVTEKGKYVELRCDPISGHTALYWYRQSLGQGPEFLIYFQGTGAADDSGLPNDRFFAVRPEGSVSTLKIQRTERGDSAVYLCASSPTPGLNEQFFGPGTRLTVL.

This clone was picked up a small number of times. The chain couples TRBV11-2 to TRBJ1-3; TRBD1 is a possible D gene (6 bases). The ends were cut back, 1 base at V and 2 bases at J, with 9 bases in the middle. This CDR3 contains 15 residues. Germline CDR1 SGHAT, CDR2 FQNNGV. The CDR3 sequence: CASSLAGATGNTIYF. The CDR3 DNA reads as TGTGCCAGCAGCTTAGCAGGGGCCACTGGAAACACCATATATTTT.

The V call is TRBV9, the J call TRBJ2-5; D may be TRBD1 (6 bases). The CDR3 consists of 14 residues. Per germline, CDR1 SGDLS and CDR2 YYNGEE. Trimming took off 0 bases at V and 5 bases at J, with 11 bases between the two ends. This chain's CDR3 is CASSVGRGLETQYF. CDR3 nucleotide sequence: TGTGCCAGCAGCGTAGGTAGGGGGTTGGAGACCCAGTACTTC.

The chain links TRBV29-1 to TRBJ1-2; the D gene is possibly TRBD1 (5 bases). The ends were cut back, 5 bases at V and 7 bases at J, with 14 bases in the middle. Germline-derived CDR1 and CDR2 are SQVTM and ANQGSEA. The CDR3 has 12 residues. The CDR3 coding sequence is TGCAGCGTTTATTCGGGGGATTCTGGCTACACCTTC. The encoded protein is CSVYSGDSGYTF.

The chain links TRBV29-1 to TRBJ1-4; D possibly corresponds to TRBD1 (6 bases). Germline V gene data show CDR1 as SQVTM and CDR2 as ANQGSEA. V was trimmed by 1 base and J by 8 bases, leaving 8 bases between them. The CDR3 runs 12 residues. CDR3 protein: CSVEGGGEKLFF. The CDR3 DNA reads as TGCAGCGTTGAAGGGGGGGGCGAAAAACTGTTTTTT.

CDR3 in DNA: TGTGCCAGTAGTATCCAGGGATTTCCTGGCTACACCTTC. This codes for CASSIQGFPGYTF. The V gene is TRBV19, the J gene TRBJ1-2, with D possibly matching TRBD1 (5 bases). Germline V lookup: CDR1 LNHDA, CDR2 SQIVND (reference sequence). The CDR3 sequence is 13 residues long. The ends were cut back, 3 bases at V and 7 bases at J, with 12 bases in the middle.

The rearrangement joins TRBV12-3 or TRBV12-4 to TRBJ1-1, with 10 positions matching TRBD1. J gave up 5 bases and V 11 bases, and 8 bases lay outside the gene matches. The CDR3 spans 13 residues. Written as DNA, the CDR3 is TGTGCCTGCCAGGCGGGACAGGGGACTGAAGCTTTCTTT. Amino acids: CACQAGQGTEAFF.

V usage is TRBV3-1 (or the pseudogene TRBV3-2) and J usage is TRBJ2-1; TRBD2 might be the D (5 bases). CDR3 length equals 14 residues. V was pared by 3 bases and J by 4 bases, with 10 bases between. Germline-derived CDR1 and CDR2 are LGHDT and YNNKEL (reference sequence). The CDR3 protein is CASSQERIYNEQFF. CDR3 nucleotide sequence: TGTGCCAGCAGCCAGGAGCGGATATACAATGAGCAGTTCTTC.

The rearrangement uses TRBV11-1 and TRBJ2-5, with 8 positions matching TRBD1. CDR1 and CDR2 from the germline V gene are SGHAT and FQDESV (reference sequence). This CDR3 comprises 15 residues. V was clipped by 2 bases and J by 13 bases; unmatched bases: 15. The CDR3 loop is CASSLPPQTGAPLYF. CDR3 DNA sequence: TGTGCCAGCAGCTTACCCCCTCAGACAGGGGCACCCTTGTACTTC.

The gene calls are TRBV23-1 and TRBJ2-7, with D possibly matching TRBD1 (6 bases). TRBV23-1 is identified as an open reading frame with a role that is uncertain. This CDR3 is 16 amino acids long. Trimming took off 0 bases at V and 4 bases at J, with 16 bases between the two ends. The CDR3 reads CASSQSYRRGLYEQYF. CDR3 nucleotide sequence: TGCGCCAGCAGTCAATCGTATCGCAGGGGATTATACGAGCAGTACTTC.